This entry features one T cell receptor (beta chain) sequence. The data belong to a study of blood T cell repertoires in COVID-19. Study-wide context: COVID-19 samples collected from the United States, Italy and Spain covered acute and convalescent phases. T cells, B-cell-depleted T cells, or PBMCs supplied cDNA or gDNA.

As originally analysed: Cell counts per sample came from amplifying reference gene primers. Assay: immunoSEQ multiplex PCR; the TCRdb copy retains only in-frame clones and omits some. V and J calls plus clone size are reproduced from that table; the DNA served to infer D and trimming. Of about 360,000 clones listed, more than 85% were seen once; the top ten hold 2.5% to 3.5%. Sequences were obtained from peripheral blood. This clonotype was obtained from a human donor in a cohort sampled during active COVID-19.

The CDR3 spells CASRHRRMNTEAFF. DNA of the CDR3: TGTGCCAGCAGGCACAGGCGCATGAACACTGAAGCTTTCTTT. This rearrangement joins TRBV2 to TRBJ1-1; maybe TRBD1 (5 bases). Trimming shortened V by 6 bases and J by 0 bases, and 11 bases separated the two germline ends. Germline CDR1 SNHLY, CDR2 FYNNEI. This CDR3 has 14 amino acids.